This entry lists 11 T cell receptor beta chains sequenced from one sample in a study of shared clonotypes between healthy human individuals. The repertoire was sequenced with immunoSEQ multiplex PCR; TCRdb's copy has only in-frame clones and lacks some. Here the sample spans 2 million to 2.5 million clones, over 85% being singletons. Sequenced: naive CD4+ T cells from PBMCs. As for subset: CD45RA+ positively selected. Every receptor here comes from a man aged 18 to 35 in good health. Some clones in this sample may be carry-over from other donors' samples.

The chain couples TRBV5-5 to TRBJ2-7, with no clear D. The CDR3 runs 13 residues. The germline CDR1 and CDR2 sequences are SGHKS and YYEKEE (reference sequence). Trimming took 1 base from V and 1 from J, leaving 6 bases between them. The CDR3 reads CASSLPVSYEQYF. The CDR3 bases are TGTGCCAGCAGCTTGCCAGTGTCCTACGAGCAGTACTTC.

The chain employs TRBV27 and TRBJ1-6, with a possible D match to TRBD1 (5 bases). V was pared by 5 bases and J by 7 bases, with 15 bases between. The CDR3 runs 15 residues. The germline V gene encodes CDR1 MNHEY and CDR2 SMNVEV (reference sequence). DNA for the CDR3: TGTGCCAGCAGTCTAGCGGGACCAACCAATTCACCCCTCCACTTT. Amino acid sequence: CASSLAGPTNSPLHF.

The CDR3 sequence: CASTRTGRGYGYTF. CDR3 coding DNA: TGTGCCAGCACCAGGACAGGGAGAGGGTATGGCTACACCTTC. The chain joins TRBV28 to TRBJ1-2, with 8 nucleotides matching TRBD1. The CDR3 runs to 14 residues. After removal of 7 bases from V and 5 bases from J, the junction contained 9 bases not matched to a gene. From germline, CDR1 is MDHEN and CDR2 SYDVKM.

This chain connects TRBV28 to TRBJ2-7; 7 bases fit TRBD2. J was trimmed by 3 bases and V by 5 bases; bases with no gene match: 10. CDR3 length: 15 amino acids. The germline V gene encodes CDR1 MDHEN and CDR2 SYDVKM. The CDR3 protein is CASSLYSGFVYEQYF. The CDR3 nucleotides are TGTGCCAGCAGTCTATATAGCGGGTTCGTCTACGAGCAGTACTTC.

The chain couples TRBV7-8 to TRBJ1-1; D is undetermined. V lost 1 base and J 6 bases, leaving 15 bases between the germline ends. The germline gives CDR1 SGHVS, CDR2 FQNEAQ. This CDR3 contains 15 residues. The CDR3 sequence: CASSLVRVGISEAFF. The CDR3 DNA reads TGTGCCAGCAGCTTAGTTCGCGTTGGGATTTCTGAAGCTTTCTTT.

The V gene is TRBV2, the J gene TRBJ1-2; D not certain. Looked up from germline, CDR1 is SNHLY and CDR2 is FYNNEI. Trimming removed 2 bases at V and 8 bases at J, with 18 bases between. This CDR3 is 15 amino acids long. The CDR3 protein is CASSETRPPNPGYTF. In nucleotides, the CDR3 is TGTGCCAGCAGTGAAACGAGACCCCCCAACCCGGGCTACACCTTC.

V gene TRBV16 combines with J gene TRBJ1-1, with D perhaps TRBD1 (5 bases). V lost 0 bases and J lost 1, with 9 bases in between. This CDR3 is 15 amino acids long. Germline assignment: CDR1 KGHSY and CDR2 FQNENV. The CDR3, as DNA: TGTGCCAGCAGCCAATCAGGGGTGGGGAACACTGAAGCTTTCTTT. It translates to CASSQSGVGNTEAFF.

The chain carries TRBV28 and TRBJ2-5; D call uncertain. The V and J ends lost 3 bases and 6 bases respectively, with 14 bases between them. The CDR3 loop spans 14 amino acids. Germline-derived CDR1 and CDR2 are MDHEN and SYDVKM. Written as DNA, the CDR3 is TGTGCCAGCAGTTTTGTTTATAACGCTAAGACCCAGTACTTC. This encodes CASSFVYNAKTQYF.

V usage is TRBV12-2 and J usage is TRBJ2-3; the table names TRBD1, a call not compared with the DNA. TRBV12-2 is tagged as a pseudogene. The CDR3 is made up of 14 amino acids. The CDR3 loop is CASRPGTATDTQYF. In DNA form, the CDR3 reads TGTGCAAGTCGCCCTGGGACAGCCACAGATACGCAGTATTTT.

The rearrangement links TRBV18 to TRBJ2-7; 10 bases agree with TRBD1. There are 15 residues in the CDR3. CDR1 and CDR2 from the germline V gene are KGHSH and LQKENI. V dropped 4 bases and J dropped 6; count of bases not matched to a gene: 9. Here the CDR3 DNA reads TGTGCCAGCTCACTCCCCGGGACAGGGGACGGCGAGCAGTACTTC. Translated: CASSLPGTGDGEQYF.

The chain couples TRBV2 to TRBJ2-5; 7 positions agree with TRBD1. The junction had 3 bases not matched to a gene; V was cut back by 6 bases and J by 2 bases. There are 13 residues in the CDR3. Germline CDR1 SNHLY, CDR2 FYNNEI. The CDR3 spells CASSQTGQETQYF. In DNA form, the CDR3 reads TGTGCCAGCAGCCAGACAGGGCAAGAGACCCAGTACTTC.